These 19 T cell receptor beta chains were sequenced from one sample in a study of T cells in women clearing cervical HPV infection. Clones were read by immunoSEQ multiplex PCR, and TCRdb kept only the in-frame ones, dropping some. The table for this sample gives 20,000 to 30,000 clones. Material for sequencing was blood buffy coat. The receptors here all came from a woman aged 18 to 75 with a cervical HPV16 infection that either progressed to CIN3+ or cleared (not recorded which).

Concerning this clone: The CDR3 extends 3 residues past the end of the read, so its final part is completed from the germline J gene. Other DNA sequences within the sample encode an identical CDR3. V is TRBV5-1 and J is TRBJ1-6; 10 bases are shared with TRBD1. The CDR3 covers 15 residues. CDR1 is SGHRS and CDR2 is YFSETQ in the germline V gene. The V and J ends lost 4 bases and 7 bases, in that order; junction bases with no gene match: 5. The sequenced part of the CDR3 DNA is TGCGCCAGCAGCCCCGGACAGGGGGACAATTCACCC. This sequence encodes CASSPGQGDNSP. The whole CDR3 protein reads CASSPGQGDNSPLHF. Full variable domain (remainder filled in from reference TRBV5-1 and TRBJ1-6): KAGVTQTPRYLIKTRGQQVTLSCSPISGHRSVSWYQQTPGQGLQFLFEYFSETQRNKGNFPGRFSGRQFSNSRSEMNVSTLELGDSALYLCASSPGQGDNSPLHFGNGTRLTVT.

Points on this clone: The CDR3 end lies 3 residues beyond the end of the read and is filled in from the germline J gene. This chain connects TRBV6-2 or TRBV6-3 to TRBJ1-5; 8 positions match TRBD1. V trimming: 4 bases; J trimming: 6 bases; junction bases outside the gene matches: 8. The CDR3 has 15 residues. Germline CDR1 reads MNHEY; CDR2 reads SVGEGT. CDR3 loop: CASSWDRRPRQPQHF. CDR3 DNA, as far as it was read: TGTGCCAGCAGTTGGGACAGGCGTCCTCGTCAGCCC.

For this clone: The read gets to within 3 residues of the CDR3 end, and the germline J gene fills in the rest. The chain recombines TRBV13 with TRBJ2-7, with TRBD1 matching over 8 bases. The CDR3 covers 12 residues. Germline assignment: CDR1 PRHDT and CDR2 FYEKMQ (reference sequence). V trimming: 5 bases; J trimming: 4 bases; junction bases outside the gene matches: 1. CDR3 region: CASSDRGYEQYF. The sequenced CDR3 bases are TGTGCCAGCAGCGACAGGGGTTACGAG.

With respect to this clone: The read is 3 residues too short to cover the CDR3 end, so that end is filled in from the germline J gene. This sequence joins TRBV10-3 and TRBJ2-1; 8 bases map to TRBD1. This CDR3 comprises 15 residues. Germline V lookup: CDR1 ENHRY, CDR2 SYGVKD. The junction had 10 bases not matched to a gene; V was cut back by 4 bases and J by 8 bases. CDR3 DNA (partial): TGTGCCATCAGTGGCCGGGACAGGCGTTTCGATGAG. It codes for CAISGRDRRFDE. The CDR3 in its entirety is CAISGRDRRFDEQFF.

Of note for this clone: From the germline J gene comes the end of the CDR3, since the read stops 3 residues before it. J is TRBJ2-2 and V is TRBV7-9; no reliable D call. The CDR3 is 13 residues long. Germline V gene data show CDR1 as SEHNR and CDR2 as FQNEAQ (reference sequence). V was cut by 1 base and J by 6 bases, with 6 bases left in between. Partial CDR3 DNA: TGTGCCAGCAGCTTAGAAAGCGCCGGGGAG. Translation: CASSLESAGE. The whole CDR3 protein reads CASSLESAGELFF.

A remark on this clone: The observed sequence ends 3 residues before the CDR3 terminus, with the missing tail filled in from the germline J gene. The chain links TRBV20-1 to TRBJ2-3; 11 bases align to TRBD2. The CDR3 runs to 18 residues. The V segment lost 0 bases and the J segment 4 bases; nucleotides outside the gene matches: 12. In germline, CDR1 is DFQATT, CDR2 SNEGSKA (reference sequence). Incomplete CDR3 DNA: TGCAGTGCTAGAGATTGGAGATTAGCGGGAGGGCCGGCAGATACG. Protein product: CSARDWRLAGGPADT. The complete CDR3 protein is CSARDWRLAGGPADTQYF.

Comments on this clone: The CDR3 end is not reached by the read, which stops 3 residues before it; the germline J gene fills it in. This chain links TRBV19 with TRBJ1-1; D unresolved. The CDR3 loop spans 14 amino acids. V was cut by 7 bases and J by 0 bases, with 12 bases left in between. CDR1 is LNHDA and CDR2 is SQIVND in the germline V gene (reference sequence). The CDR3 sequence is CASTTRRMNTEAFF. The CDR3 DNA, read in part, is TGTGCCAGTACCACGAGGCGGATGAACACTGAA.

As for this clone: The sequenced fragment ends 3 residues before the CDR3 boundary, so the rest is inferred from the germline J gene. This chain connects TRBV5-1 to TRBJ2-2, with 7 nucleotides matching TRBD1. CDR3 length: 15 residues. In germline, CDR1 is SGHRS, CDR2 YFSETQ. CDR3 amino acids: CASSLRQGLDEKLFF. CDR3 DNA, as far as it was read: TGCGCCAGCAGCTTAAGACAGGGTCTGGATGAAAAG.

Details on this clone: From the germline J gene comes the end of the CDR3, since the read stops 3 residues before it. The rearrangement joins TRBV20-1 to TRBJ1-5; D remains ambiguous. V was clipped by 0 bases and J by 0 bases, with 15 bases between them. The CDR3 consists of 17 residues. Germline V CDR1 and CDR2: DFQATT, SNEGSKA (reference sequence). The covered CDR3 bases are TGCAGTGCTAGAGATCGAGGGCAGACATATAGCAATCAGCCC. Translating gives CSARDRGQTYSNQP. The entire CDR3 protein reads CSARDRGQTYSNQPQHF.

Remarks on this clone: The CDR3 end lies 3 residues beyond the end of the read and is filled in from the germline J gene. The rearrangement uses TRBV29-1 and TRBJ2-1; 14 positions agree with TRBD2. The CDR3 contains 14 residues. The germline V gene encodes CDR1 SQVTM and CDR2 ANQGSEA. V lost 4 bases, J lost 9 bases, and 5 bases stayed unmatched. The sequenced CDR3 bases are TGCAGCGTTGGACTAGCGGGGGGGGCGGGTGAG. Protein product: CSVGLAGGAGE. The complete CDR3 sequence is CSVGLAGGAGEQFF.

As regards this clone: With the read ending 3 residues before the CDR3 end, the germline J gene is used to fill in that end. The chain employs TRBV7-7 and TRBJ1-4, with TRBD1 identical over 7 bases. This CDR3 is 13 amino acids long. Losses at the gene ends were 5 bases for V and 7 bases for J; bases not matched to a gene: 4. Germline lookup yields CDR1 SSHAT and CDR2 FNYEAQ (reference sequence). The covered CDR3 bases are TGTGCCAGCAGCGCCGGGACAGTTGAAAAA. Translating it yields CASSAGTVEK. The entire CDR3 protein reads CASSAGTVEKLFF.

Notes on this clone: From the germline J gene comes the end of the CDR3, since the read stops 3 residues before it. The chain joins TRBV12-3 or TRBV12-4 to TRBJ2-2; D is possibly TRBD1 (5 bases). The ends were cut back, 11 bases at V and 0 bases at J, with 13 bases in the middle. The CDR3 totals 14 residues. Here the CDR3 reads CASRRQTNTGELFF. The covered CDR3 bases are TGTGCCTCCCGGCGACAGACGAACACCGGGGAG.

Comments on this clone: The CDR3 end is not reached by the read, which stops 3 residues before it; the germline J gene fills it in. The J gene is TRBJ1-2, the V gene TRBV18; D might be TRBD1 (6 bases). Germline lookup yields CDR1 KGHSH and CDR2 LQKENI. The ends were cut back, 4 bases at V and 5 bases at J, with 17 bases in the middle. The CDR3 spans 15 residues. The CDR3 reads CASSLSRQEIYGYTF. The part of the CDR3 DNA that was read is TGTGCCAGCTCACTCTCCAGACAGGAGATTTATGGC.

The CDR3 bases that were read are TGTGCCAGCAGCTTGGTTGCAGAAGGAAACACC. This gives the protein CASSLVAEGNT. The CDR3 reads in full as CASSLVAEGNTIYF. V is TRBV5-6 and J is TRBJ1-3; D remains unclear. The CDR3 end lies 3 residues beyond the end of the read and is filled in from the germline J gene. V was clipped by 0 bases and J by 4 bases, with 8 bases between them. Per germline, CDR1 SGHDT and CDR2 YYEEEE. The CDR3 is 14 residues long.

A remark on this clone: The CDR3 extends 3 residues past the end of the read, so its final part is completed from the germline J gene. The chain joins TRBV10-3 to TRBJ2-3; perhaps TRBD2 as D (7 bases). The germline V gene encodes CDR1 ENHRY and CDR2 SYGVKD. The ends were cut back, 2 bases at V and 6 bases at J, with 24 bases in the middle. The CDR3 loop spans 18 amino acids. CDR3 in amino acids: CAISEPLGGAKGGDTQYF. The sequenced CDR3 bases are TGTGCCATCAGTGAGCCCCTAGGGGGGGCCAAGGGAGGGGATACG.

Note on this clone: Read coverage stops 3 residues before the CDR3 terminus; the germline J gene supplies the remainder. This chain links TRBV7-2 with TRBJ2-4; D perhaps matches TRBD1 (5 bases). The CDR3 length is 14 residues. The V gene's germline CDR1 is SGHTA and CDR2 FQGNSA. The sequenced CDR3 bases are TGTGCCAGCAGCTTAGGGCCTGGGCAGGGAATT. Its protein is CASSLGPGQGI. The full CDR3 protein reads CASSLGPGQGIQYF.

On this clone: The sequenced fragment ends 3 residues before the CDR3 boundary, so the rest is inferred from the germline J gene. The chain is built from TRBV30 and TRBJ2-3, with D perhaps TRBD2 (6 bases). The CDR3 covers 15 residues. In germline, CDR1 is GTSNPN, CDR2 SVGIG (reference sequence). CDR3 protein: CAWSVIADSNQPQYF. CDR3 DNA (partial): TGTGCCTGGAGTGTTATAGCGGACTCCAATCAGCCG.

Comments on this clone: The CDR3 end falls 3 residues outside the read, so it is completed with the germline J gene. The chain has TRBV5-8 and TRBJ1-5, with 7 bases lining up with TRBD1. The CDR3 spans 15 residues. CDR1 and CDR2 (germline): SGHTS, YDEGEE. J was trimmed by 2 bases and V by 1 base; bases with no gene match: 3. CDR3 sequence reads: CASSLQGVGNQPQHF. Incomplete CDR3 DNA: TGTGCCAGCAGCTTGCAGGGGGTGGGCAATCAGCCC.

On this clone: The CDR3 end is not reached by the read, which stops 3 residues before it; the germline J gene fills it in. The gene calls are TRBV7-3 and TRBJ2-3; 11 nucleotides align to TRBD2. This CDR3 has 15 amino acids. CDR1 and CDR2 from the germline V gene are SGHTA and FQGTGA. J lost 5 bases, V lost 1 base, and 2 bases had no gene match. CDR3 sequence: CASSLIAGGLDTQYF. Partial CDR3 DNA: TGTGCCAGCAGCTTAATAGCGGGGGGGTTAGATACG.